The T cell receptor beta chain described here comes from a study of graft-versus-host responses after intestinal transplantation. Whole-study context: Each of the recipients got a multivisceral, liver-intestinal, or isolated intestinal transplant. Tacrolimus and steroids were given for two to four years to all recipients after anti-thymocyte globulin induction.

The study, taken as a whole, reports: Recipient marrow showed GvH clones, some seen first in ileum or blood. Early HvG declines after transplant were associated with peak circulating GvH clone levels.

Clones were read by immunoSEQ multiplex PCR, and TCRdb kept only the in-frame ones, dropping some. This sample has nearly 100,000 clones, with roughly 90% found just once. Note on this clone: Its target is unknown.

The CDR3 sequence is 15 residues long. CDR1 and CDR2 (germline): MNHNY, SVGAGI (reference sequence). V was shortened by 6 bases and J by 9 bases, with 18 bases between the two germline ends. The chain employs TRBV6-6 and TRBJ1-6; D remains unclear. The TCR sequence derives from a human patient who received an intestinal transplant, so some T cells may come from the graft donor. The sequencing used PBMCs, collected about 460 days after intestinal transplant. DNA of the CDR3: TGTGCCAGCAGCCACCGGGTTCTGACCGTTTCACCCCTCCACTTT. Its protein is CASSHRVLTVSPLHF.